The T cell receptor (beta chain) under discussion was sequenced for a study of spatial heterogeneity in lung cancer. Study as a whole: There were 70 to 80 donors, all of them untreated patients with early-stage non-small cell lung cancer. Compared with alpha-chain sequences, beta-chain sequences were consistently detected in greater numbers. Study-wide results and caveats: At resection, ubiquitous expanded tumor TCRs appeared in blood more than at follow-up.

Each TCR cDNA molecule bore a unique molecular identifier. TCRdb analysed the 5' RACE reads with MiXCR anew, one entry per CDR3 protein. The sample contains some 120,000 distinct CDR3 sequences, 9.5% to 15% of which appear only once. This CDR3 has 13 residues. V was trimmed by 2 bases and J by 8 bases, leaving 12 bases between them. Germline V CDR1 and CDR2: GTSNPN, SVGIG (reference sequence). Stated time point: blood at routine non-recurrence follow-up after resection. Unsorted tumor, nontumor lung tissue or cryopreserved PBMC supplied the whole RNA. A note on this clonotype: Its antigen is currently unknown.

The starting material was PBMCs, obtained at follow-up. The chain couples TRBV30 to TRBJ1-4; D is uncertain. The sequence derives from a male donor with early-stage non-small cell lung cancer. The CDR3 protein is CAWSPGLGEKLFF. The CDR3 coding sequence is TGTGCCTGGAGTCCCGGGCTGGGAGAAAAACTGTTTTTT.